This is a list of T cell receptor beta chains from one sample in a study of blood T cell repertoires in COVID-19. Libraries were prepared by immunoSEQ multiplex PCR; TCRdb keeps only in-frame clonotypes and omits some of them. The table records approximately 150,000 clones, about 83% of them present only once. Sequencing was carried out using peripheral blood. These receptors came from a human donor in a cohort sampled during active COVID-19. Each CDR3 is given with its conserved first and last residue. D genes are given only for firm matches. Some rows have no size entry. The others give once, few or many, or a class for an expanded clone.

V gene,J gene,D gene,clone size,CDR3 protein,CDR3 DNA
TRBV18,TRBJ2-7,TRBD1,-,CASSPTGQAYEQYF,TGTGCCAGCTCACCAACCGGACAGGCCTACGAGCAGTACTTC
TRBV7-6,TRBJ2-3,TRBD2,once,CASSKTSGGAPDTQYF,TGTGCCAGCAGCAAAACTAGCGGGGGGGCCCCAGATACGCAGTATTTT
TRBV4-1,TRBJ1-2,-,-,CASSRQIQTNYGYTF,TGCGCCAGCAGCCGACAGATTCAAACTAACTATGGCTACACCTTC
TRBV10-3,TRBJ1-1,-,-,CAISETDRNTEAFF,TGTGCCATCAGTGAGACGGACAGGAACACTGAAGCTTTCTTT
TRBV30,TRBJ2-7,TRBD1,-,CAWSVTGYYEQYF,TGTGCCTGGAGTGTGACAGGGTACTACGAGCAGTACTTC
TRBV19,TRBJ2-7,TRBD1,-,CASSIGDSSYEQYF,TGTGCCAGTAGTATCGGGGACAGTTCCTACGAGCAGTACTTC
TRBV7-8,TRBJ2-2,TRBD1,-,CASSTYRGQTGELFF,TGTGCCAGCAGCACCTACAGGGGGCAGACCGGGGAGCTGTTTTTT
TRBV7-8,TRBJ1-3,TRBD1,-,CASSFLGQGKRGSGNTIYF,TGTGCCAGCAGCTTCCTTGGACAGGGAAAGCGAGGCTCTGGAAACACCATATATTTT
TRBV30,TRBJ1-2,TRBD1,-,CACPDRRQHGYTF,TGTGCCTGTCCGGACAGGCGACAACATGGCTACACCTTC
TRBV3-1/TRBV3-2,TRBJ2-2,-,-,CASRPDSTANTGELFF,TGTGCCAGCAGACCCGACAGTACCGCGAACACCGGGGAGCTGTTTTTT
TRBV15,TRBJ2-7,TRBD1,-,CATSSDRGPYEQYF,TGTGCCACCAGCAGTGACAGGGGGCCCTACGAGCAGTACTTC